Below are 21 T cell receptor beta chains sequenced from a single sample in a study of cytomegalovirus exposure and HLA in healthy donors. Some clones are missing from TCRdb's copy, which holds only in-frame ones; the method was immunoSEQ multiplex PCR. The top ten clones hold approximately 3.1% of a sample with a few hundred thousand clones, less than 95% of them seen once. Sequences were obtained from PBMCs. The receptors come from a woman in her 30s in good health and CMV-seronegative.

The V and J genes are TRBV4-3 and TRBJ2-7; TRBD2 agrees at 7 bases. Germline CDR1 and CDR2: LGHNA and YSLEER. This CDR3 contains 16 residues. The J segment lost 5 bases and the V segment lost 0 bases, leaving 10 bases of the junction unmatched. The CDR3: CASSQDPRTRSDEQYF. The CDR3, as DNA: TGCGCCAGCAGCCAAGATCCCAGGACTAGGTCTGACGAGCAGTACTTC.

The gene calls are TRBV28 and TRBJ1-1; 9 positions agree with TRBD1. With V trimmed by 6 bases and J by 1 base, 9 bases remained unmatched. The CDR3 consists of 16 residues. Germline V gene data show CDR1 as MDHEN and CDR2 as SYDVKM. In DNA form, the CDR3 reads TGTGCCAGCAGCCCGGGACAGGGCAGGGGGAACACTGAAGCTTTCTTT. Amino acid sequence: CASSPGQGRGNTEAFF.

The chain is built from TRBV27 and TRBJ2-7; D gene unclear. The V end lost 6 bases, the J end lost 0 bases, and 12 bases lay between the germline ends. Germline V gives CDR1 MNHEY, CDR2 SMNVEV (reference sequence). This CDR3 has 14 amino acids. CDR3 region: CASRLGRSSYEQYF. The CDR3 region has the DNA TGTGCCAGCAGGCTCGGACGGTCCTCCTACGAGCAGTACTTC.

V gene TRBV16 combines with J gene TRBJ2-7; D not certain. V gave up 2 bases and J gave up 5 bases, with 10 bases separating them. This CDR3 is 13 amino acids long. The germline gives CDR1 KGHSY, CDR2 FQNENV. The CDR3 loop is CASSQGSPHEQYF. The CDR3 DNA is TGTGCCAGCAGCCAAGGCAGTCCCCACGAGCAGTACTTC.

The chain employs TRBV30 and TRBJ1-4; D might be TRBD1 (5 bases). Germline CDR1 and CDR2: GTSNPN and SVGIG (reference sequence). The V gene lost 2 bases and the J gene lost 8 bases, with 18 bases spanning the gap. The CDR3 has 15 amino acids. CDR3 protein: CAWSPPRGTAEKLFF. The CDR3 DNA sequence: TGTGCCTGGAGTCCCCCGCGCGGGACCGCAGAAAAACTGTTTTTT.

The V and J genes are TRBV19 and TRBJ2-7; the match to TRBD2 covers 7 bases. CDR1 LNHDA and CDR2 SQIVND come from the germline V gene (reference sequence). With 5 bases clipped from V and 3 bases from J, the junction kept 4 bases outside the gene matches. The CDR3 sequence is 13 residues long. CDR3 in amino acids: CASSAGTNYEQYF. CDR3 bases: TGTGCCAGTAGTGCTGGGACTAACTACGAGCAGTACTTC.

The chain carries TRBV4-3 and TRBJ2-1; tentatively, D is TRBD2 (5 bases). This CDR3 spans 13 amino acids. The V end was cut by 1 base, the J end by 7 bases, with 8 bases between. The germline V gene has CDR1 LGHNA and CDR2 YSLEER. The CDR3 is CASSQVRANEQFF. The CDR3 coding sequence is TGCGCCAGCAGCCAAGTGCGGGCTAATGAGCAGTTCTTC.

This chain uses TRBV11-2 with TRBJ1-1; 7 bases are shared with TRBD1. This CDR3 region has 15 residues. The trim removed 3 bases at V and 0 bases at J, leaving 4 bases unmatched. Germline V gene lookup returns CDR1 SGHAT and CDR2 FQNNGV. CDR3 region: CASSLTGYLNTEAFF. As DNA, the CDR3 is TGTGCCAGCAGCTTGACAGGGTACCTGAACACTGAAGCTTTCTTT.

J is TRBJ1-5 and V is TRBV18; 9 bases line up with TRBD1. Trimming removed 4 bases from V and 4 bases from J; junction bases left unmatched: 8. Germline CDR1 and CDR2: KGHSH and LQKENI. This CDR3 is built from 16 residues. The CDR3 sequence: CASSRSGQGINQPQHF. CDR3 coding DNA: TGTGCCAGCTCACGATCGGGACAGGGAATAAATCAGCCCCAGCATTTT.

V gene TRBV27 combines with J gene TRBJ2-3, with 9 bases lining up with TRBD1. CDR1 MNHEY and CDR2 SMNVEV come from the germline V gene (reference sequence). J gave up 1 base and V 5 bases, and 4 bases lay outside the gene matches. CDR3 length: 15 residues. The CDR3 protein is CASSRTGGGTDTQYF. In nucleotides, the CDR3 is TGTGCCAGCAGTCGAACAGGGGGCGGCACAGATACGCAGTATTTT.

V usage is TRBV18 and J usage is TRBJ2-1; the match to TRBD1 covers 10 bases. CDR1 KGHSH and CDR2 LQKENI come from the germline V gene. The CDR3 extends over 14 amino acids. Trimming at V came to 6 bases and at J to 6 bases, leaving 5 bases not matched to a gene. This CDR3 is CASSSGQGGNEQFF. CDR3 nucleotide sequence: TGTGCCAGCTCCTCTGGACAGGGGGGCAATGAGCAGTTCTTC.

J is TRBJ2-5 and V is TRBV7-2, with D maybe TRBD2 (6 bases). Germline V gives CDR1 SGHTA, CDR2 FQGNSA. Trimming shortened V by 1 base and J by 1 base, and 7 bases separated the two germline ends. The CDR3 contains 14 residues. CDR3 DNA: TGTGCCAGCAGCTTAGGTAGCGGCCAAGAGACCCAGTACTTC. Residues: CASSLGSGQETQYF.

The chain joins TRBV19 to TRBJ2-7; no firm D call. Germline values: CDR1 LNHDA, CDR2 SQIVND (reference sequence). The CDR3 is 11 amino acids. Trimming shortened V by 2 bases and J by 9 bases, and 8 bases separated the two germline ends. The CDR3 loop is CASSIKGLQYF. CDR3 bases: TGTGCCAGTAGTATAAAAGGCTTGCAGTACTTC.

The chain uses TRBV6-5 and TRBJ1-1; D perhaps matches TRBD1 (5 bases). CDR3 length: 10 residues. The V end lost 7 bases, the J end lost 11 bases, and 11 bases lay between the germline ends. From germline, CDR1 is MNHEY and CDR2 SVGAGI. CDR3 coding DNA: TGTGCCAGCATTGGAGGGGTGGCTTTCTTT. This sequence encodes CASIGGVAFF.

The chain joins TRBV4-3 to TRBJ2-2; D call uncertain. The germline V gene has CDR1 LGHNA and CDR2 YSLEER. The CDR3 consists of 13 residues. V lost 6 bases to trimming and J lost 6 bases, with 11 bases between them. The CDR3 DNA sequence: TGCGCCAGCAGTACACTTTATTCCGGGGAGCTGTTTTTT. This codes for CASSTLYSGELFF.

The V and J genes are TRBV27 and TRBJ2-7; no firm D call. V was cut by 5 bases and J by 1 base, with 6 bases left in between. The CDR3 is 12 residues long. Germline assignment: CDR1 MNHEY and CDR2 SMNVEV (reference sequence). This CDR3 reads CASSVRSYEQYF. The CDR3 DNA reads TGTGCCAGCAGTGTTCGGTCCTACGAGCAGTACTTC.

The chain recombines TRBV29-1 with TRBJ2-1, with TRBD2 matching 12 bases. After removal of 6 bases from V and 7 bases from J, the junction contained 13 bases not matched to a gene. Per the germline V gene, CDR1 is SQVTM and CDR2 is ANQGSEA. This CDR3 has 16 residues. CDR3 sequence: CSVGGLLAGGKNEQFF. DNA of the CDR3: TGCAGCGTCGGCGGGTTACTAGCGGGAGGAAAAAATGAGCAGTTCTTC.

A remark on this clone: The identical CDR3 is also encoded by other nucleotide sequences in the sample. This chain links TRBV27 with TRBJ2-2; D is uncertain. The CDR3 extends over 14 amino acids. Germline V gives CDR1 MNHEY, CDR2 SMNVEV (reference sequence). V was clipped by 2 bases and J by 0 bases, with 4 bases between them. The CDR3 loop reads CASSLGTNTGELFF. In DNA, the CDR3 is TGTGCCAGCAGTTTAGGGACGAACACCGGGGAGCTGTTTTTT.

In this sample, this clone turned up once. CDR3 residues: CATGTGGGYEQYF. For the CDR3, the DNA is TGTGCCACCGGGACAGGGGGCGGCTACGAGCAGTACTTC. This chain links TRBV19 with TRBJ2-7; 12 bases are shared with TRBD1. This CDR3 has 13 residues. Germline V gene lookup returns CDR1 LNHDA and CDR2 SQIVND (reference sequence). J gave up 3 bases and V 10 bases, and 4 bases lay outside the gene matches.

The rearrangement uses TRBV25-1 and TRBJ2-7, with 9 bases that match TRBD1. The CDR3 extends over 15 amino acids. Germline CDR1 MGHDK, CDR2 SYGVNS. The J segment lost 7 bases and the V segment lost 5 bases, leaving 12 bases of the junction unmatched. The CDR3 loop reads CASSPPGTGMGEQYF. As DNA, the CDR3 is TGTGCCAGCAGTCCGCCCGGGACAGGGATGGGGGAGCAGTACTTC.

This chain connects TRBV28 to TRBJ1-2; tentatively, D is TRBD1 (5 bases). Trimming took off 3 bases at V and 5 bases at J, with 16 bases between the two ends. This CDR3 has 15 residues. In germline, CDR1 is MDHEN, CDR2 SYDVKM. CDR3: CASSFRNRNSYGYTF. CDR3 nucleotide sequence: TGTGCCAGCAGTTTCCGTAACAGGAACTCTTATGGCTACACCTTC.